The rows below give T cell receptor beta chains drawn from one sample of a study of identifying expanded T cells in peripheral blood. Assay used: immunoSEQ multiplex PCR; TCRdb lists only in-frame clones, some missing. The data hold around 130,000 clones, with approximately 86% observed a single time. The specimen sequenced was blood. These receptors were obtained from a person between 18 and 69 years old in good health. Both conserved end residues are part of each CDR3. The D gene is left open where the match is weak. Size tells how often a clone was seen (once, few, many) or the class of an expanded clone, and some rows leave it out.

d_call j_call clone_size v_call cdr3_nt cdr3_aa
TRBD1 TRBJ1-2 - TRBV7-3 TGTGCCAGCAGCCCCCGGGACAGGGGGGACTATGGCTACACCTTC CASSPRDRGDYGYTF
- TRBJ1-1 - TRBV6-5 TGTGCCAGCAGGACAGAGGCGCGGGGCACTGAAGCTTTCTTT CASRTEARGTEAFF
- TRBJ1-3 - TRBV7-8 TGTGCCAGCAGCTTAAGGAGCTCTGGAAACACCATATATTTT CASSLRSSGNTIYF
- TRBJ2-1 - TRBV4-1 TGCGCCAGCAGCCCCCCGGGACTTGTCAATGAGCAGTTCTTC CASSPPGLVNEQFF
TRBD2 TRBJ2-1 few TRBV6-5 TGTGCCAGCAGTCTAGGACTAGCGAGCAATGAGCAGTTCTTC CASSLGLASNEQFF
- TRBJ2-2 - TRBV10-1 TGCGCCAGCGCCGGGGGAACTGCGAACACCGGGGAGCTGTTTTTT CASAGGTANTGELFF
- TRBJ1-5 - TRBV7-5 TGTGCCAGAAGCTTAGCGACAGTTTTCAATCAGCCCCAGCATTTT CARSLATVFNQPQHF
- TRBJ2-7 - TRBV7-9 TGTGCCAGCAGCTTAACGGGCAGGGACTACGAGCAGTACTTC CASSLTGRDYEQYF
- TRBJ2-5 - TRBV6-1 TGTGCCAGCAGTGAGGGAACCCAACTAACCTACCAAGAGACCCAGTACTTC CASSEGTQLTYQETQYF
TRBD2 TRBJ2-5 - TRBV5-1 TGCGCCAGCAGCTTGGTTTGGGTAGCGGGAGAGGTGACCCAGTACTTC CASSLVWVAGEVTQYF
- TRBJ2-5 - TRBV19 TGTGCCAGTAGTATAGGGATTATCCAAGAGACCCAGTACTTC CASSIGIIQETQYF
TRBD1 TRBJ1-2 few TRBV6-1 TGTGCCAGCAGGCCGGGACAGGAAATTTTCGCCTTC CASRPGQEIFAF
- TRBJ2-5 - TRBV19 TGTGCCAGTAGTATGAGCGGGGAGACCCAGTACTTC CASSMSGETQYF
- TRBJ2-1 - TRBV6-5 TGTGCCAGCAGTTTGGAGTATCGGGGTGAGCAGTTCTTC CASSLEYRGEQFF
TRBD1 TRBJ2-7 - TRBV27 TGTGCCAGCAGCCCTCTCCCCGGGACAGGGGTGACCTACGAGCAGTACTTC CASSPLPGTGVTYEQYF
- TRBJ1-2 - TRBV9 TGTGCCAGCAGGCCCGGGGAAGGAGTCTATGGCTACACCTTC CASRPGEGVYGYTF
TRBD2 TRBJ2-5 once TRBV4-1 TGCGCCAGCAGCCAAGCGGGGGGGGAGGAGACCCAGTACTTC CASSQAGGEETQYF
- TRBJ2-3 - TRBV4-2 TGTGCCAGCAGCCAAGATAGGGTTTTAGGGGCAGATACGCAGTATTTT CASSQDRVLGADTQYF
- TRBJ2-7 once TRBV9 TGTGCCAGCAGCGTAGGCGGTGCACTCATCTACGAGCAGTACTTC CASSVGGALIYEQYF
- TRBJ1-3 - TRBV2 TGTGCCAGCAGTGAATGGGTGCACACCATATATTTT CASSEWVHTIYF
- TRBJ1-1 - TRBV19 TGTGCCAGTAGTATTCTGGACACTGAAGCTTTCTTT CASSILDTEAFF
- TRBJ2-5 - TRBV4-1 TGCGCCAGCAGCCAAGGGCTTGGAGCCGGGGAGACCCAGTACTTC CASSQGLGAGETQYF
- TRBJ1-5 - TRBV29-1 TGCAGCGTTGAAGGCAGGGGTGGGACCCTTAGGGAGCCCCAGCATTTT CSVEGRGGTLREPQHF
TRBD2 TRBJ2-7 - TRBV10-3 TGTGCCATCAGTGACCCCCAGGGCGGGAGAGGATCCTACGAGCAGTACTTC CAISDPQGGRGSYEQYF
- TRBJ1-1 - TRBV9 TGTGCCAGCAGCGAAGGGACCTACACTGAAGCTTTCTTT CASSEGTYTEAFF
TRBD1 TRBJ1-4 - TRBV18 TGTGCCAGCTCTCGTGGACAGGACGAAAAACTGTTTTTT CASSRGQDEKLFF
- TRBJ1-3 - TRBV4-1 TGCGCCAGCAGCCCGACCAATGGAGGGAACACCATATATTTT CASSPTNGGNTIYF
- TRBJ1-2 - TRBV25-1 TGTGCCAGCAGTGAATTAGAGACGGCAGGAGGTGGCTACACCTTC CASSELETAGGGYTF
- TRBJ2-3 - TRBV6-5 TGTGCCAGCAGTTACAGGCTAGGGGAATCCTTTGATACGCAGTATTTT CASSYRLGESFDTQYF
TRBD1 TRBJ2-5 - TRBV19 TGTGCCAGTAGTACCAGGGGGCTTGAGACCCAGTACTTC CASSTRGLETQYF
- TRBJ1-1 - TRBV28 TGTGCCAGCAAAAACGGGGGCATTGGGTCCGGGAAGGGCGGGTACACTGAAGCTTTCTTT CASKNGGIGSGKGGYTEAFF
- TRBJ2-7 - TRBV21-1 TGTGCCAGCAGCAATTCCTTCTCTAGCGGGAGGGCCCTTATCTCCTACGAGCAGTACTTC CASSNSFSSGRALISYEQYF
- TRBJ2-2 - TRBV27 TGTGCCAGCAGTTTATTACAGGCGAACACCGGGGAGCTGTTTTTT CASSLLQANTGELFF
- TRBJ2-2 - TRBV4-2 TGTGCCAGCAGCCAACAGCTCTCGGACAGTACCGGGGAGCTGTTTTTT CASSQQLSDSTGELFF
- TRBJ2-3 - TRBV6-4 TGTGCCAGCAGTACAGGGACAACAGATACGCAGTATTTT CASSTGTTDTQYF
TRBD2 TRBJ2-7 - TRBV14 TGTGCCAGCAGCTCACTAGCGGGAGACTCAATCCACGAGCAGTACTTC CASSSLAGDSIHEQYF
TRBD1 TRBJ2-1 - TRBV7-2 TGTGCCAGCAGCTTGGACAGGGGGACGAGTGAGCAGTTCTTC CASSLDRGTSEQFF
TRBD2 TRBJ2-1 - TRBV5-4 TGTGCCAGCAGCGGGGGACTAGCGGACAATGAGCAGTTCTTC CASSGGLADNEQFF
- TRBJ1-1 - TRBV27 TGTGCCAGCAGTTACGGCACTGAAGCTTTCTTT CASSYGTEAFF
TRBD1 TRBJ1-1 - TRBV5-1 TGCGCCAGCACCCTGACAGGGCTGAACACTGAAGCTTTCTTT CASTLTGLNTEAFF
TRBD1 TRBJ1-1 - TRBV30 TGTGCCTGGATTTCCGGGACAGGGGGCTGGAACACTGAAGCTTTCTTT CAWISGTGGWNTEAFF
- TRBJ2-5 - TRBV7-9 TGTGCCAGCAGCTACGGACAGGGAGGGGTAGAGACCCAGTACTTC CASSYGQGGVETQYF
TRBD1 TRBJ2-5 - TRBV2 TGTGCCAGCAGGTTACAGGGGTACCAAGAGACCCAGTACTTC CASRLQGYQETQYF
- TRBJ2-2 - TRBV7-9 TGTGCCAGCAGCCTAGACCTGAACACCGGGGAGCTGTTTTTT CASSLDLNTGELFF
- TRBJ2-1 - TRBV10-3 TGTGCCACACGCACGGCCGGGGGCGATGAGAGATACAATGAGCAGTTCTTC CATRTAGGDERYNEQFF
- TRBJ1-1 once TRBV6-5 TGTGCCAGCAGTACCCCAGGGAAAGGAAGGACTGAAGCTTTCTTT CASSTPGKGRTEAFF
TRBD2 TRBJ2-1 - TRBV9 TGTGCCAGCAGCGTAGTGGCTAGCGGGGGGGCACGAGAGCAGTTCTTC CASSVVASGGAREQFF
TRBD2 TRBJ2-3 - TRBV5-6 TGTGCCAGCTTAATAGCGGGATTCACAGATACGCAGTATTTT CASLIAGFTDTQYF
- TRBJ2-2 - TRBV9 TGTGCCAGCAGCGGGCGGGCTGTGTACACCGGGGAGCTGTTTTTT CASSGRAVYTGELFF
TRBD2 TRBJ2-3 - TRBV5-4 TGTGCCAGCAGCTTTAGCGGGAGCGTGGGCACAGATACGCAGTATTTT CASSFSGSVGTDTQYF
TRBD1 TRBJ2-5 - TRBV7-9 TGTGCCAGCAGCCTAACCGGGACAGCTCAAGAGACCCAGTACTTC CASSLTGTAQETQYF
- TRBJ1-1 - TRBV4-2 TGTGCCAGCAGCCAAGCGGTCGGGGTGAACACTGAAGCTTTCTTT CASSQAVGVNTEAFF
- TRBJ2-5 - TRBV5-1 TGCGCCAGCAGTGGCACGGCGGGGCAAGAGACCCAGTACTTC CASSGTAGQETQYF
- TRBJ1-1 once TRBV19 TGTGCCAGTAGTGAGGCCTACGTGAACACTGAAGCTTTCTTT CASSEAYVNTEAFF
- TRBJ2-5 - TRBV18 TGTGCCAGCTCACCTCGCGGGGACCAAGAGACCCAGTACTTC CASSPRGDQETQYF